The table lists the clone carrying this T cell receptor (beta chain) with a count of one. The entry originates in a study of blood T cell repertoires in COVID-19. Overall study context: PBMCs, B-cell-depleted T cells, or T cells provided the cDNA or gDNA that made up the material.

As handled by the study authors: Estimates of nucleated cell counts were drawn from the amplification of reference gene primers. Using immunoSEQ multiplex PCR, the repertoire was profiled, and TCRdb retains in-frame clones only, with some absent. V, J and clone size derive from that table, while D and trimming were established from the DNA sequence. The profile shows 150,000 to 200,000 clones, approximately 83% of them singletons. Between the trimmed V and J ends, which lost 2 bases and 6 bases, there was a span of 8 bases. CDR1 is MNHEY and CDR2 is SVGAGI in the germline V gene. The CDR3 has 14 residues.

The sample was peripheral blood. This clonotype was obtained from a man in his fifties or sixties with acute or convalescent COVID-19. V is TRBV6-5 and J is TRBJ1-6; tentatively, D is TRBD1 (6 bases). CDR3 amino acids: CASSYRGFNSPLHF. The CDR3 region has the DNA TGTGCCAGCAGTTACAGGGGGTTTAATTCACCCCTCCACTTT.